Listed below are T cell receptor beta chains from one sample, sequenced in a study of T-cell reconstitution after alpha-beta-depleted transplantation in children. Each CDR3 protein is one row after TCRdb ran MiXCR on the PCR reads. Among roughly 670,000 distinct CDR3 sequences listed, about 12% were seen once. The sequences come from PBMCs, collected before TCRalphabeta/CD19-depleted stem cell transplant. The receptors derive from a girl aged 2 to 10 with congenital amegakaryocytic thrombocytopenia, due to receive a stem cell transplant. CDR3s include the opening cysteine and the closing phenylalanine or tryptophan. A D gene is named only where the DNA matches it firmly. Not every row has a clone size; where given, it reads once, few, many or a size class.

abundance: NA; len: 15; d_gene: TRBD2; j_gene: TRBJ2-3; v_gene: TRBV20-1; CDR3aa: CSAGTPAGNTDTQYF; CDR3nt: TGCAGTGCCGGGACCCCAGCGGGGAACACAGATACGCAGTATTTT
abundance: few; len: 14; d_gene: NA; j_gene: TRBJ2-7; v_gene: TRBV7-2; CDR3aa: CASSPSPTGLVVYF; CDR3nt: TGTGCCAGCAGCCCTTCCCCGACAGGCCTGGTGGTGTACTTC
abundance: many; len: 15; d_gene: NA; j_gene: TRBJ2-3; v_gene: TRBV20-1; CDR3aa: CSAGIMGESTDTQYF; CDR3nt: TGCAGTGCTGGAATCATGGGGGAGAGCACAGATACGCAGTATTTT
abundance: many; len: 14; d_gene: NA; j_gene: TRBJ2-3; v_gene: TRBV7-8; CDR3aa: CASSKRPDPDTQYF; CDR3nt: TGTGCCAGCAGCAAACGTCCGGACCCAGATACGCAGTATTTT
abundance: few; len: 14; d_gene: NA; j_gene: TRBJ1-1; v_gene: TRBV29-1; CDR3aa: CSVERDPGDTEAFF; CDR3nt: TGCAGCGTTGAAAGGGACCCTGGGGACACTGAAGCTTTCTTT
abundance: few; len: 15; d_gene: NA; j_gene: TRBJ2-1; v_gene: TRBV7-6; CDR3aa: CASSLGSIRWNEQFF; CDR3nt: TGTGCCAGCAGCTTGGGGTCTATCCGGTGGAATGAGCAGTTCTTC
abundance: NA; len: 10; d_gene: NA; j_gene: TRBJ1-1; v_gene: TRBV20-1; CDR3aa: CSARDWKAFF; CDR3nt: TGCAGTGCTAGAGATTGGAAAGCTTTCTTT
abundance: many; len: 15; d_gene: TRBD2; j_gene: TRBJ2-2; v_gene: TRBV24-1; CDR3aa: CATSAGGRNTGELFF; CDR3nt: TGTGCCACCAGTGCGGGGGGAAGGAACACCGGGGAGCTGTTTTTT
abundance: NA; len: 14; d_gene: TRBD1; j_gene: TRBJ1-2; v_gene: TRBV7-2; CDR3aa: CASSFVRQGDGYTF; CDR3nt: TGTGCCAGCAGCTTCGTCAGACAGGGTGATGGCTACACCTTC
abundance: NA; len: 15; d_gene: NA; j_gene: TRBJ1-5; v_gene: TRBV12-3/TRBV12-4; CDR3aa: CASSFWERGNQPQHF; CDR3nt: TGTGCCAGCAGTTTTTGGGAAAGGGGCAATCAGCCCCAGCATTTT
abundance: NA; len: 13; d_gene: NA; j_gene: TRBJ1-5; v_gene: TRBV6-1; CDR3aa: CASSEEWAGPQHF; CDR3nt: TGTGCCAGCAGTGAGGAGTGGGCCGGGCCCCAGCATTTT
abundance: few; len: 15; d_gene: TRBD1; j_gene: TRBJ1-4; v_gene: TRBV2; CDR3aa: CASSLTGGAIEKLFF; CDR3nt: TGTGCCAGCAGTCTCACAGGGGGCGCGATTGAAAAACTGTTTTTT
abundance: many; len: 15; d_gene: NA; j_gene: TRBJ2-5; v_gene: TRBV5-1; CDR3aa: CASSLWRNFQETQYF; CDR3nt: TGCGCCAGCAGCTTGTGGCGAAACTTTCAAGAGACCCAGTACTTC
abundance: few; len: 14; d_gene: NA; j_gene: TRBJ2-7; v_gene: TRBV3-1; CDR3aa: CASSQDGASYEQYF; CDR3nt: TGTGCCAGCAGCCAAGATGGGGCTTCCTACGAGCAGTACTTC
abundance: few; len: 17; d_gene: NA; j_gene: TRBJ2-7; v_gene: TRBV20-1; CDR3aa: CCATTQYIAASSYEQYF; CDR3nt: TGCTGTGCGACGACCCAATATATAGCGGCTAGCTCCTACGAGCAGTACTTC
abundance: many; len: 12; d_gene: TRBD2; j_gene: TRBJ2-7; v_gene: TRBV20-1; CDR3aa: CSAAGLEDEQYF; CDR3nt: TGCAGTGCTGCCGGACTAGAAGACGAGCAGTACTTC
abundance: few; len: 16; d_gene: NA; j_gene: TRBJ2-5; v_gene: TRBV28; CDR3aa: CASSLPYRSRQKTQYF; CDR3nt: TGTGCCAGCAGTTTGCCCTACCGATCGCGACAGAAGACCCAGTACTTC
abundance: NA; len: 16; d_gene: TRBD2; j_gene: TRBJ2-5; v_gene: TRBV28; CDR3aa: CASSSISGRGKETQYF; CDR3nt: TGTGCCAGCAGTTCCATTAGCGGGAGGGGGAAAGAGACCCAGTACTTC
abundance: few; len: 13; d_gene: TRBD2; j_gene: TRBJ2-7; v_gene: TRBV5-1; CDR3aa: CASSGSGRYEQYF; CDR3nt: TGCGCCAGCAGCGGTAGCGGGCGGTACGAGCAGTACTTC
abundance: NA; len: 19; d_gene: TRBD2; j_gene: TRBJ2-6; v_gene: TRBV20-1; CDR3aa: CSAPRTSGGSGGGDNVLTF; CDR3nt: TGCAGTGCTCCTAGGACTAGCGGGGGCTCGGGAGGTGGGGACAACGTCCTGACTTTC
abundance: many; len: 18; d_gene: TRBD2; j_gene: TRBJ2-1; v_gene: TRBV4-1; CDR3aa: CASSQEPELAGVRNEQFF; CDR3nt: TGCGCCAGCAGCCAAGAACCAGAGCTAGCGGGAGTTAGGAATGAGCAGTTCTTC
abundance: few; len: 14; d_gene: NA; j_gene: TRBJ1-4; v_gene: TRBV7-9; CDR3aa: CASSSGGANEKLFF; CDR3nt: TGTGCCAGCAGCTCGGGGGGCGCAAACGAAAAACTGTTTTTT
abundance: many; len: 12; d_gene: NA; j_gene: TRBJ2-3; v_gene: TRBV20-1; CDR3aa: CSASGSRDTQYF; CDR3nt: TGCAGTGCTAGCGGGAGCAGAGATACGCAGTATTTT
abundance: NA; len: 15; d_gene: TRBD2; j_gene: TRBJ2-5; v_gene: TRBV5-1; CDR3aa: CASSLYSGSQETQYF; CDR3nt: TGCGCCAGCAGCTTGTATAGCGGGAGTCAAGAGACCCAGTACTTC
abundance: many; len: 14; d_gene: TRBD2; j_gene: TRBJ2-1; v_gene: TRBV5-1; CDR3aa: CASSRGLAGDEQFF; CDR3nt: TGCGCCAGCAGCAGGGGACTAGCGGGAGATGAGCAGTTCTTC
abundance: few; len: 15; d_gene: NA; j_gene: TRBJ2-7; v_gene: TRBV5-1; CDR3aa: CASSLAASNSYEQYF; CDR3nt: TGCGCCAGCAGCTTGGCCGCCTCCAACTCCTACGAGCAGTACTTC
abundance: NA; len: 14; d_gene: NA; j_gene: TRBJ1-3; v_gene: TRBV20-1; CDR3aa: CSARHLSSGNTIYF; CDR3nt: TGCAGTGCTAGACATCTAAGCTCTGGAAACACCATATATTTT
abundance: NA; len: 13; d_gene: NA; j_gene: TRBJ1-3; v_gene: TRBV10-2; CDR3aa: CASSESSMGTIYF; CDR3nt: TGCGCCAGCAGTGAGTCCTCCATGGGCACCATATATTTT
abundance: many; len: 13; d_gene: NA; j_gene: TRBJ1-3; v_gene: TRBV29-1; CDR3aa: CSVGQSVGNTIYF; CDR3nt: TGCAGCGTTGGCCAGAGCGTCGGAAACACCATATATTTT
abundance: many; len: 11; d_gene: NA; j_gene: TRBJ1-5; v_gene: TRBV20-1; CDR3aa: CSAISGTTRHF; CDR3nt: TGCAGTGCAATCTCCGGGACAACAAGGCATTTT
abundance: many; len: 16; d_gene: NA; j_gene: TRBJ2-1; v_gene: TRBV5-1; CDR3aa: CASSLEVWRLGNEQFF; CDR3nt: TGCGCCAGCAGCTTGGAGGTTTGGCGACTAGGGAATGAGCAGTTCTTC
abundance: many; len: 12; d_gene: NA; j_gene: TRBJ2-1; v_gene: TRBV5-1; CDR3aa: CASSRSYNEQFF; CDR3nt: TGCGCCAGCAGCAGGTCTTACAATGAGCAGTTCTTC
abundance: many; len: 16; d_gene: TRBD1; j_gene: TRBJ2-1; v_gene: TRBV5-1; CDR3aa: CASSLVVGRGPLEQFF; CDR3nt: TGCGCCAGCAGCTTGGTTGTTGGCAGGGGGCCTCTTGAGCAGTTCTTC
abundance: few; len: 15; d_gene: TRBD1; j_gene: TRBJ2-7; v_gene: TRBV5-8; CDR3aa: CASSWTGQWDYEQYF; CDR3nt: TGTGCCAGCAGCTGGACGGGACAGTGGGACTACGAGCAGTACTTC
abundance: many; len: 16; d_gene: TRBD1; j_gene: TRBJ2-1; v_gene: TRBV20-1; CDR3aa: CSAQPRDRGTYNEQFF; CDR3nt: TGCAGTGCTCAACCCAGGGACAGGGGGACCTACAATGAGCAGTTCTTC
abundance: few; len: 16; d_gene: TRBD2; j_gene: TRBJ2-1; v_gene: TRBV6-2/TRBV6-3; CDR3aa: CASSYESGSSYNEQFF; CDR3nt: TGTGCCAGCAGTTACGAAAGCGGGAGCTCCTACAATGAGCAGTTCTTC
abundance: NA; len: 15; d_gene: NA; j_gene: TRBJ1-1; v_gene: TRBV6-2/TRBV6-3; CDR3aa: CASRQGLVRNTEAFF; CDR3nt: TGTGCCAGCAGACAGGGACTGGTTCGGAACACTGAAGCTTTCTTT
abundance: many; len: 14; d_gene: NA; j_gene: TRBJ1-5; v_gene: TRBV20-1; CDR3aa: CSALGPFSNQPQHF; CDR3nt: TGCAGTGCTCTAGGTCCCTTTAGCAATCAGCCCCAGCATTTT
abundance: many; len: 14; d_gene: NA; j_gene: TRBJ2-3; v_gene: TRBV5-1; CDR3aa: CASSLSWGTDTQYF; CDR3nt: TGCGCCAGCAGCTTGTCCTGGGGCACAGATACGCAGTATTTT
abundance: many; len: 15; d_gene: NA; j_gene: TRBJ2-7; v_gene: TRBV28; CDR3aa: CASSGLGLRRYEQYF; CDR3nt: TGTGCCAGCAGTGGCCTGGGACTCCGACGCTACGAGCAGTACTTC
abundance: many; len: 16; d_gene: NA; j_gene: TRBJ1-6; v_gene: TRBV12-3/TRBV12-4; CDR3aa: CASSFGEWPYNSPLHF; CDR3nt: TGTGCCAGCAGTTTTGGGGAGTGGCCCTATAATTCACCCCTCCACTTT